The 3 T cell receptor beta chains below were found in one sample sequenced in a study of cytomegalovirus exposure and HLA in healthy donors. The PCR had 60 Vbeta and 13 Jbeta primers. Using immunoSEQ multiplex PCR, the repertoire was profiled, and TCRdb retains in-frame clones only, with some absent. The sample yields some 170,000 clones, roughly 82% seen once. Material for sequencing was PBMCs. Receptor source: a girl aged 5-17 years in good health and CMV-seropositive.

The chain combines TRBV11-2 with TRBJ2-7, with TRBD2 matching over 10 bases. J lost 6 bases, V lost 5 bases, and 16 bases had no gene match. Germline CDR1 is SGHAT and CDR2 is FQNNGV. The CDR3 runs to 17 residues. The CDR3 coding sequence is TGTGCCAGCAGCGCATATGGAGAGCGGGGGGGCTTCGGCGAGCAGTACTTC. Its protein is CASSAYGERGGFGEQYF.

This clone was observed a handful of times. This rearrangement joins TRBV21-1 to TRBJ1-5. TRBV21-1 is labeled a pseudogene. The CDR3 has 17 residues. The CDR3 DNA reads as TGTGCCAGCAGCAAACTAAGATTGTCACGGAGGAATCAGCCCCAGCATTTT. Its protein product is CASSKLRLSRRNQPQHF.

Worth noting for this clone: This likely comes from a read error, as the CDR3 has no conserved phenylalanine or tryptophan at its end. This chain connects TRBV6-1 to TRBJ1-3; D is perhaps TRBD1 (5 bases). The germline V gene encodes CDR1 MNHNS and CDR2 SASEGT. Trimming shortened V by 4 bases and J by 2 bases, and 18 bases separated the two germline ends. This CDR3 is 17 amino acids long. DNA of the CDR3: TGTGCCAGCAGTGGAACCGGGGGGACCCTGGCTGGAAACACCATATATCTT. Protein product: CASSGTGGTLAGNTIYL.